Listed below are T cell receptor beta chains from one sample, sequenced in a study of cytomegalovirus exposure and HLA in healthy donors. The method was immunoSEQ multiplex PCR; TCRdb's version includes in-frame clones alone and lacks a portion of them. The sample yields under 150,000 clones, around 84% seen once. Sequencing was done on a sample of PBMCs. The receptors come from a man between 18 and 35 years old in good health and CMV-seronegative. The CDR3 runs from the conserved cysteine through the conserved F or W. The D gene is left open where the match is weak. Size is stated for part of the rows, as once, few or many counts, or as a class when the clone is expanded.

j_gene,d_gene,v_gene,abundance,len,CDR3nt,CDR3aa
TRBJ2-3,NA,TRBV11-2,NA,16,TGTGCCAGCACCCCTACTTCCGGGACTAGCACAGATACGCAGTATTTT,CASTPTSGTSTDTQYF
TRBJ2-7,TRBD2,TRBV25-1,NA,18,TGTGCCAGCAGTTCGACGCAACCGGGGACTAGCGGGTCTTACGAGCAGTACTTC,CASSSTQPGTSGSYEQYF
TRBJ2-5,NA,TRBV7-6,NA,12,TGTGCCAGCAGCTTACCCAAAGAGACCCAGTACTTC,CASSLPKETQYF
TRBJ2-1,NA,TRBV18,few,13,TGTGCCAGCTCAGATCGGCGGAACAATGAGCAGTTCTTC,CASSDRRNNEQFF
TRBJ1-2,NA,TRBV10-2,NA,13,TGCGCCAGCAAAGAAACAGGGAATTATGGCTACACCTTC,CASKETGNYGYTF
TRBJ2-1,TRBD2,TRBV7-9,NA,11,TGTGCCAGGGCCGCGGGGGAAACCCAGTTCTTC,CARAAGETQFF
TRBJ2-7,NA,TRBV11-2,few,14,TGTGCCAGCAGCTTAGGTCCGGGATCCTACGAGCAGTACTTC,CASSLGPGSYEQYF
TRBJ2-7,TRBD1,TRBV13,NA,17,TGTGCCAGCAGCCACCGGACAGGGGGCGGTCGTTGGAACGAGCAGTACTTC,CASSHRTGGGRWNEQYF
TRBJ2-5,TRBD2,TRBV5-4,NA,15,TGTGCCAGCAGCTTAGAGCGGGGGACCCAAGAGACCCAGTACTTC,CASSLERGTQETQYF
TRBJ1-6,TRBD1,TRBV27,NA,15,TGTGCCAGCAGCTTTGGGGACAGGGGCTACTCACCCCTCCACTTT,CASSFGDRGYSPLHF
TRBJ2-7,NA,TRBV27,NA,15,TGTGCCAGCAGTTTATGGGGTAGCGGATTTTCCGAGCAGTACTTC,CASSLWGSGFSEQYF
TRBJ2-6,NA,TRBV18,NA,15,TGTGCCAGCTCACCCTACGCCTCTGGGGCCAACGTCCTGACTTTC,CASSPYASGANVLTF
TRBJ2-1,TRBD2,TRBV2,NA,15,TGTGCCAGCAGGGGACTAGCGGGGGGCATGAATGAGCAGTTCTTC,CASRGLAGGMNEQFF
TRBJ1-2,TRBD1,TRBV19,NA,19,TGTGCCAGTAGTACCTCCACCGCTAGAAAGGGGGCGAAGTACTATGGCTACACCTTC,CASSTSTARKGAKYYGYTF
TRBJ1-4,NA,TRBV5-4,NA,13,TGTGCCAGCAGCTTGGTCGGTAATGAAAAACTGTTTTTT,CASSLVGNEKLFF
TRBJ2-5,TRBD1,TRBV6-5,NA,16,TGTGCCAGCAGTTCACTGTCCGACAGGGTACAAGAGACCCAGTACTTC,CASSSLSDRVQETQYF
TRBJ2-1,TRBD2,TRBV6-5,NA,15,TGTGCCAGCAGATTATCTAGCGGGGGATACAATGAGCAGTTCTTC,CASRLSSGGYNEQFF
TRBJ2-5,NA,TRBV7-8,NA,16,TGTGCCAGCAGCTCGAGGTCGGGACACTCCCAAGAGACCCAGTACTTC,CASSSRSGHSQETQYF
TRBJ2-3,TRBD1,TRBV4-1,NA,17,TGCGCCAGCAGGGGACAGGGATTAAGGGGGGGAGCAGATACGCAGTATTTT,CASRGQGLRGGADTQYF
TRBJ2-3,NA,TRBV5-1,few,14,TGCGCCAGCAGCTTGGCCCCTAGCACAGATACGCAGTATTTT,CASSLAPSTDTQYF
TRBJ1-6,NA,TRBV28,NA,14,TGTGCCAGCAGTTCGGGGGGCGGGAATTCACCCCTCCACTTT,CASSSGGGNSPLHF
TRBJ1-5,TRBD1,TRBV19,NA,15,TGTGCCAGTAGACAAACAGGGGATTTACATCAGCCCCAGCATTTT,CASRQTGDLHQPQHF
TRBJ1-1,NA,TRBV29-1,few,15,TGCAGCGTCCCCCTGGGAGGTCAGCCGAACACTGAAGCTTTCTTT,CSVPLGGQPNTEAFF
TRBJ1-2,NA,TRBV19,few,16,TGTGCCAGTAGTATAGATGCGGGAGGTCGCGTCAGTGGCTACACCTTC,CASSIDAGGRVSGYTF
TRBJ1-1,NA,TRBV29-1,NA,13,TGCAGCGTTGAAGGAGGAGGTAACACTGAAGCTTTCTTT,CSVEGGGNTEAFF
TRBJ2-3,TRBD2,TRBV9,NA,18,TGTGCCAGCAGCTCCGCGAGGATAGCGGGGGGTAGCACAGATACGCAGTATTTT,CASSSARIAGGSTDTQYF
TRBJ2-7,NA,TRBV7-7,NA,15,TGTGCCAGCAGCCTTAGGGGGGGGGACTCCTACGAGCAGTACTTC,CASSLRGGDSYEQYF
TRBJ2-7,TRBD1,TRBV6-1,NA,14,TGTGCCAGCTATAAACTTGGGACAGCCTACGAGCAGTACTTC,CASYKLGTAYEQYF
TRBJ2-7,NA,TRBV5-1,NA,12,TGCGCCAGCAGAGAGGGGGCCTACGAGCAGTACTTC,CASREGAYEQYF
TRBJ1-6,TRBD1,TRBV6-5,few,13,TGTGCCAGCAAGGGACAGGGGAATTCACCCCTCCACTTT,CASKGQGNSPLHF
TRBJ2-3,TRBD1,TRBV19,NA,15,TGTGCCAGTAACCGCGGACAGGGGATTATTGATACGCAGTATTTT,CASNRGQGIIDTQYF
TRBJ1-4,NA,TRBV5-5,NA,15,TGTGCCAGCAGCTTGGACAGGCCGTCAACCGAAAAACTGTTTTTT,CASSLDRPSTEKLFF
TRBJ2-1,NA,TRBV18,NA,13,TGTGCCAGCTCACCACCGGGCGACAATGAGCAGTTCTTC,CASSPPGDNEQFF
TRBJ1-3,TRBD1,TRBV5-1,NA,16,TGCGCCAGCAGCATAACCCAGGGGGCGCCTGGAAACACCATATATTTT,CASSITQGAPGNTIYF
TRBJ2-5,NA,TRBV10-2,NA,12,TGCGCCAGCAGTGAGACCGGGGAGACCCAGTACTTC,CASSETGETQYF
TRBJ1-1,NA,TRBV5-4,NA,16,TGTGCCAGCAGCACTGAACAGGCAAAGGGGAACACTGAAGCTTTCTTT,CASSTEQAKGNTEAFF
TRBJ2-1,TRBD2,TRBV4-2,NA,17,TGTGCCAGCAGCCAAGAGGTTGCGGGGGGAATTTACAATGAGCAGTTCTTC,CASSQEVAGGIYNEQFF
TRBJ2-5,TRBD2,TRBV7-6,once,13,TGTGCCAGCAGCCCTCGGACTAGCCCTACCCAGTACTTC,CASSPRTSPTQYF
TRBJ1-1,NA,TRBV6-5,NA,14,TGTGCCAGCAGTTACGAGGGCCCTATGAGGGAAGCTTTCTTT,CASSYEGPMREAFF
TRBJ1-5,NA,TRBV15,NA,14,TGTGCCACCAGCAGAGATCACGGGGTTCAGCCCCAGCATTTT,CATSRDHGVQPQHF
TRBJ2-7,NA,TRBV14,NA,14,TGTGCCAGCAGCCACGGACTGGGCTCCTACGAGCAGTACTTC,CASSHGLGSYEQYF
TRBJ1-2,TRBD1,TRBV29-1,NA,15,TGCAGCGTTGAACCCCGGACAGGCGCTATTTATGGCTACACCTTC,CSVEPRTGAIYGYTF
TRBJ1-1,NA,TRBV9,NA,15,TGTGCCAGCAGTCCCCAAGGGTCGACGGGGACTGAAGCTTTCTTT,CASSPQGSTGTEAFF
TRBJ2-1,TRBD2,TRBV4-2,NA,16,TGTGCCAGCAGCCAAGATCTTCGCGGGGGGAACAATGAGCAGTTCTTC,CASSQDLRGGNNEQFF
TRBJ1-4,TRBD1,TRBV6-5,once,13,TGTGCCAGCGGCAGGGGGGTTTCTGAAAAACTGTTTTTT,CASGRGVSEKLFF
TRBJ2-7,TRBD1,TRBV5-4,NA,14,TGTGCCAGCAGCTACCGGGACAGGGGAAGCGAGCAGTACTTC,CASSYRDRGSEQYF
TRBJ2-5,NA,TRBV21-1,NA,13,TGTGCCAGCATCCGAACAGGGGTGGAGACCCAGTACTTC,CASIRTGVETQYF
TRBJ1-1,NA,TRBV7-9,NA,16,TGTGCCAGCAGCTCGACGATTACGGGGTCGAGGACTGAAGCTTTCTTT,CASSSTITGSRTEAFF
TRBJ1-2,NA,TRBV5-1,NA,13,TGCGCCAGCAGCCTGACAGATAACTATGGCTACACCTTC,CASSLTDNYGYTF
TRBJ2-3,TRBD2,TRBV5-4,NA,16,TGTGCCAGCAGCTCGGGTGGGCTAGCGGGGTTGGATACGCAGTATTTT,CASSSGGLAGLDTQYF
TRBJ2-4,TRBD2,TRBV5-4,NA,17,TGTGCCAGCAGCTCCTCGTTAGCGGGGGGGTTGCAAAACATTCAGTACTTC,CASSSSLAGGLQNIQYF
TRBJ2-2,TRBD1,TRBV6-5,NA,16,TGTGCCAGCAGTTCCACTCGGGACAGGGCTGACGGGGAGCTGTTTTTT,CASSSTRDRADGELFF
TRBJ2-3,TRBD2,TRBV6-4,NA,15,TGTGCCAGCAGTGAGACTAGCGGGGTTACAGATACGCAGTATTTT,CASSETSGVTDTQYF